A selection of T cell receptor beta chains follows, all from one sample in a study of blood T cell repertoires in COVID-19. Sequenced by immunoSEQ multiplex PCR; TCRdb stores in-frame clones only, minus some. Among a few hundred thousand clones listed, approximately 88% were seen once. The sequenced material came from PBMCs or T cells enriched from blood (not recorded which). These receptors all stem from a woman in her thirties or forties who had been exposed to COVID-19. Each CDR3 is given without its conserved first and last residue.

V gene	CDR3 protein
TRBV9	ASSAGQGSTDTQY
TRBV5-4	ASSSGTGGYFGNTIY
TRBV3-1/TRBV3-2	ASSLKGRDYEQY
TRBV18	ASSPLGEGKLNTQY
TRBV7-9	ASSNSGRVNYGYT
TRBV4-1	ASSQRPGQGTNEKLF
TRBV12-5	ASGPAENYNEQF
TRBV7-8	ASSLLRYGGITYNEQF
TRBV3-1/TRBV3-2	ASSQELAEGYT
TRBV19	ASNKGLNYGYT
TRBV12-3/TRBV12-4	ASRRDRNTEAF
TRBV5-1	ASSSGTSGRHKETQY
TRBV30	AWSERQGRVAF
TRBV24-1	ATSDFRTGVTGELF
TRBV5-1	ASSLILKADEQF
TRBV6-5	ASRPGQSHQPQH
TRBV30	AWSPPRGTDAYEQY
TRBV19	ASSIFRTSGTDTQY
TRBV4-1	ASSQAGGAGQETQY
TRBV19	ASGDRGLVNEQF
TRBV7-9	ASSSNPGTEAF
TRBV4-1	ASSQDRWVWTSGGENTGELF
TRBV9	ASNIGTAYNEQF
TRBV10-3	ATGLALYGEQF
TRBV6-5	ASSNPGVGNSPLH
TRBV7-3	ASSISLGNEQF
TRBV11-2	ASSPNGVSPGRSYGYT
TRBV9	ASSGKGTENYGYT
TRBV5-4	ASSRQGDSPLH
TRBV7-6	ASSLDRGFHYEQY
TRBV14	ASSHLWTGGDYEQY
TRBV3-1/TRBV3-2	ASSQVGLATDTQY
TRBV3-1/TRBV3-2	ASSQVGSLDEQF
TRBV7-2	ASSFGQGQY
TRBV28	ASSPSDRANTEAF
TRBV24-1	ATRKTGNTEAF
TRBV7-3	ASSWDSAGGTGELF
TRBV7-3	ASSLGGVQETQY
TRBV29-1	SGSGVYQETQY
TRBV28	ASNNRGGELF
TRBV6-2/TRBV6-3	ASSFFLSGGAGETQY
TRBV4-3	ASSQEEDRGTNEKLF
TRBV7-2	ASISGGGGNTQY
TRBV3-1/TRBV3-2	ASSQEFAAGGNNEQF
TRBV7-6	ASSPGLAETTGELF
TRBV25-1	ASQFSGLETQY
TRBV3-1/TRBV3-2	ASSHGTVPPY
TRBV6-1	ASSDSGRDSPLH
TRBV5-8	ASSLGFQGSNEQF